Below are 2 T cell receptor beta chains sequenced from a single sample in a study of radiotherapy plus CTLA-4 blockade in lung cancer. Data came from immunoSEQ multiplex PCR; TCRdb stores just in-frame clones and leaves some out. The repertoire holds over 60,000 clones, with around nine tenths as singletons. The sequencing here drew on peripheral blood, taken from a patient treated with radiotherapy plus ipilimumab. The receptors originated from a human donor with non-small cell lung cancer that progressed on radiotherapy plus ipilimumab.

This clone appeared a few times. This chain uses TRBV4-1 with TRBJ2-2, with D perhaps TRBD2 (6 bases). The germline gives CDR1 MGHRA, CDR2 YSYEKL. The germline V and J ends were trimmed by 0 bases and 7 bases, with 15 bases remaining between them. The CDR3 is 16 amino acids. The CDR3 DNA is TGCGCCAGCAGCCAAGATGAAGGTGGGGGGATCGGGGAGCTGTTTTTT. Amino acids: CASSQDEGGGIGELFF.

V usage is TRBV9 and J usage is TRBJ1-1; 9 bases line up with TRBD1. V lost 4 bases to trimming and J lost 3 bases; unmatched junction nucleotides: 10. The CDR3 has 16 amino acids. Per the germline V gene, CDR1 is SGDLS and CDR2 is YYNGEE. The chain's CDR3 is CASSPEDRGYDTEAFF. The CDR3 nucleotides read TGTGCCAGCAGCCCCGAGGACAGGGGATACGACACTGAAGCTTTCTTT.